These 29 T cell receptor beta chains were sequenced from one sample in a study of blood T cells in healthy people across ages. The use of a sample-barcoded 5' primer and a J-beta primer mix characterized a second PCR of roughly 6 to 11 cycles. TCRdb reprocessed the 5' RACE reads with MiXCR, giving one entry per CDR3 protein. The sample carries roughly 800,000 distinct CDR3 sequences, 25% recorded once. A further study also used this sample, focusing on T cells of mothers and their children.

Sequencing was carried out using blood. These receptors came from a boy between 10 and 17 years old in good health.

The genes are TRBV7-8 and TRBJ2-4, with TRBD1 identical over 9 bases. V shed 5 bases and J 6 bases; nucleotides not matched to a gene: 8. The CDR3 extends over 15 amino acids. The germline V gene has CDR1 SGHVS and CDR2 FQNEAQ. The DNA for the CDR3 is TGTGCCAGCAGCCCACGGACAGGGGAAGGAAACATTCAGTACTTC. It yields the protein CASSPRTGEGNIQYF. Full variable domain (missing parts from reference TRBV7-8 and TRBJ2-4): GAGVSQSPRYKVAKRGQDVALRCDPISGHVSLFWYQQALGQGPEFLTYFQNEAQLDKSGLPSDRFFAERPEGSVSTLKIQRTQQEDSAVYLCASSPRTGEGNIQYFGAGTRLSVL.

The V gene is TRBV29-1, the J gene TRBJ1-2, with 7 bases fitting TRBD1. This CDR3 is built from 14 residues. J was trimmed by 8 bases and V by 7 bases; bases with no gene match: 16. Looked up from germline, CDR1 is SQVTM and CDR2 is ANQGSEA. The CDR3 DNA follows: TGCAGCGCCCCGGGGGACAGAGGTCCGGGGGGCTACACCTTC. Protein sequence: CSAPGDRGPGGYTF.

The CDR3 sequence: CASSLGYNGRGGTQYF. CDR3 coding DNA: TGTGCCAGCAGCTTGGGATACAACGGGAGGGGAGGGACCCAGTACTTC. The chain links TRBV7-3 to TRBJ2-5, with TRBD2 matching over 8 bases. The CDR3 extends over 16 amino acids. Trimming removed 3 bases from V and 7 bases from J; junction bases left unmatched: 13. From germline, CDR1 is SGHTA and CDR2 FQGTGA.

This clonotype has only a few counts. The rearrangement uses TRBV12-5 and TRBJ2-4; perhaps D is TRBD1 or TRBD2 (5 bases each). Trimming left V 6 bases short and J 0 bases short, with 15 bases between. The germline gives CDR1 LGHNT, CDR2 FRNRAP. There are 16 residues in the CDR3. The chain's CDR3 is CASGDGTEIAKNIQYF. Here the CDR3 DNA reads TGTGCTAGTGGGGACGGGACCGAAATAGCCAAAAACATTCAGTACTTC. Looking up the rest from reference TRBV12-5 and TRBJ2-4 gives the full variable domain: DARVTQTPRHKVTEMGQEVTMRCQPILGHNTVFWYRQTMMQGLELLAYFRNRAPLDDSGMPKDRFSAEMPDATLATLKIQPSEPRDSAVYFCASGDGTEIAKNIQYFGAGTRLSVL.

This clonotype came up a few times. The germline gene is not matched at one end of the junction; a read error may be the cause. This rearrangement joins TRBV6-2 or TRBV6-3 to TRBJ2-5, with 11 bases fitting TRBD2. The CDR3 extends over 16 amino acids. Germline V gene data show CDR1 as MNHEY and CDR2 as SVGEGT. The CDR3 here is CASSKLAGGQSNEQLF. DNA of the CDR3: TGTGCCAGCAGTAAATTAGCGGGGGGGCAGTCGAATGAGCAGCTCTTC.

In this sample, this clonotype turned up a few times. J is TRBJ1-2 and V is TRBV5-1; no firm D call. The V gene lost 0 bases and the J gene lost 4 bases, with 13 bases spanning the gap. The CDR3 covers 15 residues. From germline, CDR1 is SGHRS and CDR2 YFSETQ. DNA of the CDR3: TGCGCCAGCAGCTTGGACCTGAAGTCATTCTATGGCTACACCTTC. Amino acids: CASSLDLKSFYGYTF.

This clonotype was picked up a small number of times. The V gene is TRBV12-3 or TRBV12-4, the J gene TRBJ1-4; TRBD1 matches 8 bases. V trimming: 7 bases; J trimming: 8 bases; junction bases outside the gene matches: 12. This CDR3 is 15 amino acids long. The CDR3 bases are TGTGCCAGCAAAGCACTCGACAGGGGTTGGGAAAAACTGTTTTTT. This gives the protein CASKALDRGWEKLFF.

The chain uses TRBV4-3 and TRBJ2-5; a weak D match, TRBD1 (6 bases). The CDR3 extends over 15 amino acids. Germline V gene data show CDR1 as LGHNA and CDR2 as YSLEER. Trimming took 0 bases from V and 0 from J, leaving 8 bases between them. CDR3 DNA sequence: TGCGCCAGCAGCCAAGAGACAGGCCACCAAGAGACCCAGTACTTC. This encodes CASSQETGHQETQYF.

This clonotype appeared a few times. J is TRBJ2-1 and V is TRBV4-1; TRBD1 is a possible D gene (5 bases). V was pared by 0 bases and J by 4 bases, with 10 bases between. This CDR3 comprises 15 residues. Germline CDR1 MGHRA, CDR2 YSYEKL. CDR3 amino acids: CASSQDLGQYNEQFF. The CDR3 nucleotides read TGCGCCAGCAGCCAAGACCTGGGGCAGTACAATGAGCAGTTCTTC.

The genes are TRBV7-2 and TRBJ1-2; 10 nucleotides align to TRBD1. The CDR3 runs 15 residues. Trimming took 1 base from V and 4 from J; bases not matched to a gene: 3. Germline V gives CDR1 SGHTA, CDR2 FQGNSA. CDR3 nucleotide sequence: TGTGCCAGCAGCTTAGGACAGGGGGCTAGCTATGGCTACACCTTC. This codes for CASSLGQGASYGYTF.

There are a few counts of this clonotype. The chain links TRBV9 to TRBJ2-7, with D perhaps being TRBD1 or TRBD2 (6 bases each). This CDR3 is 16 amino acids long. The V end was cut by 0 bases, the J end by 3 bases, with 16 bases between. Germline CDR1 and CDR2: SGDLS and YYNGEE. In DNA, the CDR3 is TGTGCCAGCAGCGTAGGTGGCTTAAGGGGGGTCTACGAGCAGTACTTC. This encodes CASSVGGLRGVYEQYF.

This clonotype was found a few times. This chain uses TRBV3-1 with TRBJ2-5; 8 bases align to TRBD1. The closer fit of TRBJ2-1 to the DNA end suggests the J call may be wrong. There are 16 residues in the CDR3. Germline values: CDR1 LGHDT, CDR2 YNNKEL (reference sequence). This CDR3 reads CASSQDTLDRVGEQFF. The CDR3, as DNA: TGTGCCAGCAGCCAAGATACCCTGGACAGGGTCGGTGAGCAGTTCTTC.

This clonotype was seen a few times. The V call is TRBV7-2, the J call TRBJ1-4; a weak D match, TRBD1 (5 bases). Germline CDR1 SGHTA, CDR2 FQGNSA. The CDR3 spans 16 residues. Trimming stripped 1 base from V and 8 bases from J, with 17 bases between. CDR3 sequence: CASSLDAGLKGEKLFF. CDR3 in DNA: TGTGCCAGCAGCTTAGATGCCGGGCTAAAGGGGGAAAAACTGTTTTTT.

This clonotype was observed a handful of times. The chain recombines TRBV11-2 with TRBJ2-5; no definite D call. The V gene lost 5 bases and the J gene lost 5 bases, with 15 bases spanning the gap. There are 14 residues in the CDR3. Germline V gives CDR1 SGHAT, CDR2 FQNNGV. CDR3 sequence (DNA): TGTGCCAGCAGCCCAGGCCCCTACCCGGAGACCCAGTACTTC. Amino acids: CASSPGPYPETQYF.

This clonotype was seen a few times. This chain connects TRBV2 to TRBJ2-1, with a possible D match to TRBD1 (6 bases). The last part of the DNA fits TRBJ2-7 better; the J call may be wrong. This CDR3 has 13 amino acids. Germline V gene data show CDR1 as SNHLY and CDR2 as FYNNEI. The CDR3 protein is CASSRTETYEQYF. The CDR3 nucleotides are TGTGCCAGCAGTCGGACAGAGACATACGAGCAGTACTTC.

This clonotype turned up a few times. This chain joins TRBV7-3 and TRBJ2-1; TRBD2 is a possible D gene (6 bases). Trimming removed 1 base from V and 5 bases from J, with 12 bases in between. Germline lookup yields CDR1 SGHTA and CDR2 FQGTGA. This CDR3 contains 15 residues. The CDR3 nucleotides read TGTGCCAGCAGCTTAATTGGCGGGGTTAACAATGAGCAGTTCTTC. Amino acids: CASSLIGGVNNEQFF. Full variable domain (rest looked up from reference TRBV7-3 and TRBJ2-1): GAGVSQTPSNKVTEKGKYVELRCDPISGHTALYWYRQSLGQGPEFLIYFQGTGAADDSGLPNDRFFAVRPEGSVSTLKIQRTERGDSAVYLCASSLIGGVNNEQFFGPGTRLTVL.

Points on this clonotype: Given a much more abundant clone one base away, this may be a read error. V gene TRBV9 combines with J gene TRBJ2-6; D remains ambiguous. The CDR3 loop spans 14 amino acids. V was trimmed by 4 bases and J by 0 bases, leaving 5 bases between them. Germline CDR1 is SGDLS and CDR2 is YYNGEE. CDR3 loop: CASSRISGANVLTF. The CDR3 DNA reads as TGTGCCAGCAGCCGGATCTCTGGGGCCAACGTCCTGACTTTC.

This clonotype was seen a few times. CDR3 nucleotide sequence: TGTGCCAGCAGCTTGGGAGGCGGGGGTAGCTCCTACGAGCAGTACTTC. It translates to CASSLGGGGSSYEQYF. V usage is TRBV11-3 and J usage is TRBJ2-1, with TRBD2 matching over 7 bases. The DNA matches TRBJ2-7 better at its end, which makes the J call doubtful. This CDR3 has 16 amino acids. Germline CDR1 SGHNT, CDR2 YENEEA.

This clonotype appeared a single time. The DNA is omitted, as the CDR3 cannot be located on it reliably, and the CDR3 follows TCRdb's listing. Here the CDR3 reads CASSFGPGQGAYEQYF. This chain joins TRBV14 and TRBJ2-7; the table names TRBD1, a call not compared with the DNA. Termini included, the CDR3 measures 16 amino acids. Per germline, CDR1 SGHDN and CDR2 FVKESK.

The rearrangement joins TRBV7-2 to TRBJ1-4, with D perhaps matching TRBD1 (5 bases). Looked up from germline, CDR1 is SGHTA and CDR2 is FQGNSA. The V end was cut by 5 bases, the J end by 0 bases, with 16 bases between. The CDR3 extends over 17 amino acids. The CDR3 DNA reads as TGTGCCAGCAGCCGGGACCTAGTTGGGGCAACTAATGAAAAACTGTTTTTT. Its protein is CASSRDLVGATNEKLFF.

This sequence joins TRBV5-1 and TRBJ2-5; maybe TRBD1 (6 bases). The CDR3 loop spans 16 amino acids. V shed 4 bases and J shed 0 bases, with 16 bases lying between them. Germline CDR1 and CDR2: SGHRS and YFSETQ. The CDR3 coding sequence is TGCGCCAGCAGCCCGGGATGGACAGTCTACCAAGAGACCCAGTACTTC. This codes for CASSPGWTVYQETQYF.

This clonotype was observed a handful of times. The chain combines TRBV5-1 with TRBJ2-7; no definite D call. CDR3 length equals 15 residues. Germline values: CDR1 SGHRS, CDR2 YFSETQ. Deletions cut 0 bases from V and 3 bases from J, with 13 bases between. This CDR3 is CASSLEAGLGYEQYF. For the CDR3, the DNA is TGCGCCAGCAGCTTGGAGGCAGGCCTCGGCTACGAGCAGTACTTC. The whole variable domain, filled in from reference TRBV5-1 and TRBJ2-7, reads KAGVTQTPRYLIKTRGQQVTLSCSPISGHRSVSWYQQTPGQGLQFLFEYFSETQRNKGNFPGRFSGRQFSNSRSEMNVSTLELGDSALYLCASSLEAGLGYEQYFGPGTRLTVT.

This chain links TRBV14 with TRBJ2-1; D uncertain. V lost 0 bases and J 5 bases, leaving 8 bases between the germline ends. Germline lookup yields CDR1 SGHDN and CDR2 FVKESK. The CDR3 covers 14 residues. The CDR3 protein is CASSQESLNNEQFF. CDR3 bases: TGTGCCAGCAGCCAAGAAAGTCTAAACAATGAGCAGTTCTTC.

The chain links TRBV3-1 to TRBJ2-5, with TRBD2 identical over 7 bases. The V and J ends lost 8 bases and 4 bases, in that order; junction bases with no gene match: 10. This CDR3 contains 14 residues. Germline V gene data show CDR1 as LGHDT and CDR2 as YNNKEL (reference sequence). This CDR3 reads CASFRAGIGETQYF. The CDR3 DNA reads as TGTGCCAGCTTCCGAGCGGGAATCGGAGAGACCCAGTACTTC.

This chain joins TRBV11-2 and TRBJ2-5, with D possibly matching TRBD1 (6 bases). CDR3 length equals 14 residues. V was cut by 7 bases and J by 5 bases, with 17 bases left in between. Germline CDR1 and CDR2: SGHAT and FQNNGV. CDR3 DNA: TGTGCCAGCAACCGAGACAGGTGGGGGGAGACCCAGTACTTC. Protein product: CASNRDRWGETQYF.

CDR3 nucleotides: TGTGCCAGCAGCCCCGTGTCAGGGTTCTCCTACGAGCAGTACTTC. This codes for CASSPVSGFSYEQYF. This chain uses TRBV2 with TRBJ2-7, with a possible D match to TRBD1 (5 bases). The germline V and J ends were trimmed by 6 bases and 0 bases, with 15 bases remaining between them. This CDR3 has 15 residues. From germline, CDR1 is SNHLY and CDR2 FYNNEI.

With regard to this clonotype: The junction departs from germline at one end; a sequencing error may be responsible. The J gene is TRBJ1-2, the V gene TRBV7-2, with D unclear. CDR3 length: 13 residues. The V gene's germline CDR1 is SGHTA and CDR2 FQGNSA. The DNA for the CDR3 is TGTGCTAGCAGCACCAAGCCCAGTAATGGCTACACCTTC. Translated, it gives CASSTKPSNGYTF.

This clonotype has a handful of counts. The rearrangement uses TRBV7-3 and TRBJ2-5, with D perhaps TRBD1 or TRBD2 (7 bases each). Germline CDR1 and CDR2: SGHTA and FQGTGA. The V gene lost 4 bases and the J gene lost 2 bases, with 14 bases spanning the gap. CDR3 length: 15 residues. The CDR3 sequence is CASSSSGGGQETQYF. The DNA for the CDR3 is TGTGCCAGCAGCTCCTCAGGGGGGGGGCAAGAGACCCAGTACTTC.

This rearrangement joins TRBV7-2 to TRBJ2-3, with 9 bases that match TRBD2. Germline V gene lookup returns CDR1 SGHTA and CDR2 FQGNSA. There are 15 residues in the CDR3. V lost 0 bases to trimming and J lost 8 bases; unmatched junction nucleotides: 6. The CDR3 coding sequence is TGTGCCAGCAGCTTAGCTTCGCGGGGGGGCGGTACGCAGTATTTT. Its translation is CASSLASRGGGTQYF.